The 26 T cell receptor beta chains presented below share a single source sample, sequenced in a study of blood T cells in healthy people across ages. PCR was performed a second time for about 7 to 12 cycles using a sample-barcoded 5' primer and a J-beta primer mix. From the 5' RACE reads, TCRdb called clonotypes with MiXCR, one entry per CDR3 protein. The sample carries more than 650,000 distinct CDR3 sequences, about 24% recorded once. Material: blood. The source is a man between 65 and 79 years old in good health.

The rearrangement uses TRBV6-6 and TRBJ2-7; TRBD1 aligns across 11 bases. With 6 bases clipped from V and 5 bases from J, the junction kept 9 bases outside the gene matches. The germline gives CDR1 MNHNY, CDR2 SVGAGI (reference sequence). The CDR3 covers 15 residues. The CDR3 loop reads CASRAGQGARNEQYF. CDR3 sequence (DNA): TGTGCCAGCAGGGCAGGACAGGGGGCAAGGAACGAGCAGTACTTC.

CDR3 sequence (DNA): TGTGCCAGCAGTTCACAGGGGAACGGGGAGCTGTTTTTT. Translated, it gives CASSSQGNGELFF. The V call is TRBV12-3 or TRBV12-4, the J call TRBJ2-2, with TRBD1 matching 7 bases. V lost 4 bases, J lost 7 bases, and 3 bases stayed unmatched. This CDR3 has 13 residues.

The CDR3 nucleotides read TGCAGCGTTGGTGTCCTTGGGGAGACCCAGTACTTC. Its translation: CSVGVLGETQYF. The chain is built from TRBV29-1 and TRBJ2-5; D gene unclear. The germline V gene encodes CDR1 SQVTM and CDR2 ANQGSEA. Trimming left V 4 bases short and J 5 bases short, with 11 bases between. CDR3 length: 12 residues.

Only a few counts were recorded for this clonotype. Germline and junction disagree at one end, which may indicate a read error. The rearrangement links TRBV7-6 to TRBJ2-1; TRBD2 matches at 7 bases. The V gene's germline CDR1 is SGHVS and CDR2 FNYEAQ. The CDR3 has 15 residues. Here the CDR3 DNA reads TGTGCCAGCAGCTTTTTAGCGGGTACCTACAATGAGCGGTTCTTC. Translation gives CASSFLAGTYNERFF.

This clonotype was observed a handful of times. The CDR3 bases are TGCAGTGCTAGAGATAGGGCGGGAGCATCAGATACGCAGTATTTT. Residues: CSARDRAGASDTQYF. The rearrangement joins TRBV20-1 to TRBJ2-3, with TRBD2 identical over 7 bases. The V gene end was trimmed by 0 bases and the J gene end by 4 bases; junction bases not matched to a gene: 7. Germline assignment: CDR1 DFQATT and CDR2 SNEGSKA (reference sequence). This CDR3 comprises 15 residues.

The rearrangement joins TRBV18 to TRBJ2-7; D may be TRBD2 (6 bases). The CDR3 contains 14 residues. V was clipped by 3 bases and J by 2 bases, with 11 bases between them. Germline-derived CDR1 and CDR2 are KGHSH and LQKENI. The CDR3 coding sequence is TGTGCCAGCTCACCCGGGACTCGGACCTACGAGCAGTACTTC. It translates to CASSPGTRTYEQYF.

This clonotype was detected a few times. V and J are TRBV11-2 and TRBJ2-7; D might be TRBD2 (5 bases). The germline V gene encodes CDR1 SGHAT and CDR2 FQNNGV. The V end lost 6 bases, the J end lost 4 bases, and 13 bases lay between the germline ends. The CDR3 has 13 amino acids. The CDR3 sequence is CASSANRGYEQYF. CDR3 DNA: TGTGCCAGCAGTGCGAACCGGGGTTACGAGCAGTACTTC.

This clonotype turned up a few times. V usage is TRBV20-1 and J usage is TRBJ1-1; the D is unclear. The V and J ends lost 5 bases and 0 bases respectively, with 10 bases between them. Germline CDR1 is DFQATT and CDR2 is SNEGSKA (reference sequence). The CDR3 is 13 residues long. The CDR3 DNA sequence: TGCAGTGCTGGCCAGACACTGAACACTGAAGCTTTCTTT. Translating gives CSAGQTLNTEAFF.

V usage is TRBV15 and J usage is TRBJ1-3; D is perhaps TRBD1 (5 bases). V lost 0 bases and J lost 8, with 17 bases in between. The CDR3 loop spans 16 amino acids. Germline CDR1 is LNHNV and CDR2 is YYDKDF (reference sequence). CDR3 in amino acids: CATSRDLRGSGDTIYF. The CDR3 DNA follows: TGTGCCACCAGCAGAGACCTGCGGGGGAGCGGCGACACCATATATTTT.

The rearrangement joins TRBV28 to TRBJ2-7, with a possible D match to TRBD2 (5 bases). Trimming removed 3 bases at V and 4 bases at J, with 16 bases between. Germline assignment: CDR1 MDHEN and CDR2 SYDVKM. The CDR3 sequence is 15 residues long. This CDR3 is CASSFGGLKLYEQYF. As DNA, the CDR3 is TGTGCCAGCAGTTTTGGCGGGTTGAAGTTATACGAGCAGTACTTC.

This clonotype was observed at least ten times. V and J are TRBV11-2 and TRBJ2-1; D may correspond to TRBD1 or TRBD2 (5 bases each). V lost 3 bases and J 2 bases, leaving 11 bases between the germline ends. The CDR3 runs 15 residues. Per germline, CDR1 SGHAT and CDR2 FQNNGV. In DNA form, the CDR3 reads TGTGCCAGCAGCTTTTTACTGGGGGCCTACAATGAGCAGTTCTTC. Protein: CASSFLLGAYNEQFF.

This clonotype occurred many times. The chain has TRBV5-1 and TRBJ1-1; the D gene is possibly TRBD1 (5 bases). This CDR3 is built from 17 residues. The V and J ends lost 4 bases and 3 bases respectively, with 22 bases between them. Germline assignment: CDR1 SGHRS and CDR2 YFSETQ. The CDR3 DNA is TGCGCCAGCAGCGTGAACACAGGAATGGGGTCGGACACTGAAGCTTTCTTT. Its translation: CASSVNTGMGSDTEAFF.

The chain carries TRBV24-1 and TRBJ2-3; TRBD1 agrees at 10 bases. Trimming cost V 3 bases and J 6 bases; bases outside gene matches: 14. Germline assignment: CDR1 KGHDR and CDR2 SFDVKD. CDR3 length equals 18 residues. The CDR3 DNA follows: TGTGCCACCAGTGATGCCCCGGGACAGGGGTTGACGATGGATACGCAGTATTTT. This sequence encodes CATSDAPGQGLTMDTQYF.

This rearrangement joins TRBV6-5 to TRBJ2-4; D call uncertain. CDR3 length: 17 amino acids. V lost 4 bases, J lost 4 bases, and 20 bases lay in between. CDR1 and CDR2 from the germline V gene are MNHEY and SVGAGI. The DNA for the CDR3 is TGTGCCAGCAGTTCGAACCCAGGATTAGTTGGGAAAAACATTCAGTACTTC. Its protein product is CASSSNPGLVGKNIQYF.

This clonotype was seen only a few times. Sequence at one end of the junction differs from germline and may be a read error. V usage is TRBV11-3 and J usage is TRBJ1-2; TRBD1 might be the D (5 bases). CDR3 length: 18 residues. Germline CDR1 is SGHNT and CDR2 is YENEEA. The CDR3 protein is CASSLRGPKGNRNYGCTF. The CDR3 DNA follows: TGTGCCAGCAGCTTAAGGGGCCCTAAGGGAAACCGGAACTATGGCTGCACCTTC.

This clonotype occurred a few times. The chain uses TRBV27 and TRBJ2-7; 12 nucleotides match TRBD2. The CDR3 length is 15 residues. Germline-derived CDR1 and CDR2 are MNHEY and SMNVEV (reference sequence). V gave up 5 bases and J gave up 2 bases; unmatched junction bases: 4. The CDR3 bases are TGTGCCAGCAGTAAACGGACTAGCGGGACCTACGAGCAGTACGTC. Encoded protein: CASSKRTSGTYEQYV.

This clonotype turned up a few times. At one end the junction does not follow the germline gene, possibly because of a read error. J is TRBJ1-1 and V is TRBV4-1, with TRBD1 matching over 7 bases. The CDR3 runs 16 residues. Germline V gene sequence: CDR1 MGHRA, CDR2 YSYEKL. The CDR3 sequence: CASSQARDSLNTEALF. CDR3 DNA sequence: TGCGCCAGCAGCCAGGCCCGGGACAGCTTGAACACTGAAGCTCTCTTT.

This clonotype has only one observation. The chain carries TRBV7-2 and TRBJ1-1; no reliable D call. With 2 bases removed from V and 4 bases from J, the gap between germline ends came to 17 bases. CDR3 length: 16 residues. CDR1 is SGHTA, CDR2 FQGNSA, per germline. Written as DNA, the CDR3 is TGTGCCAGCAGCTTAACCTTCGAGGCCAAGGTCACTGAAGCTTTCTTT. Amino acids: CASSLTFEAKVTEAFF.

The genes are TRBV5-1 and TRBJ2-1; TRBD2 matches 14 bases. V gave up 5 bases and J gave up 9 bases; unmatched junction bases: 4. Germline V gene sequence: CDR1 SGHRS, CDR2 YFSETQ. This CDR3 has 14 residues. The CDR3 DNA is TGCGCCAGCAGGGGGACTAGCGGGAGCACTGAGCAGTTCTTC. Translated: CASRGTSGSTEQFF.

This chain uses TRBV7-9 with TRBJ1-1; no reliable D call. This CDR3 has 15 residues. The V and J ends lost 1 base and 3 bases respectively, with 12 bases between them. Germline CDR1 reads SEHNR; CDR2 reads FQNEAQ (reference sequence). The CDR3 is CASSLVGGMYTEAFF. The CDR3 region has the DNA TGTGCCAGCAGCTTAGTAGGAGGGATGTACACTGAAGCTTTCTTT.

This clonotype was seen at least ten times. The chain links TRBV7-9 to TRBJ2-1; no definite D call. V was trimmed by 5 bases and J by 5 bases, leaving 4 bases between them. The CDR3 is 11 amino acids. The germline V gene encodes CDR1 SEHNR and CDR2 FQNEAQ (reference sequence). Written as DNA, the CDR3 is TGTGCCAGCAGCACAAACAATGAGCAGTTCTTC. This sequence encodes CASSTNNEQFF.

This chain connects TRBV5-1 to TRBJ2-3; D gene uncertain. The CDR3 runs 15 residues. Germline CDR1 reads SGHRS; CDR2 reads YFSETQ. V lost 2 bases and J lost 0, with 10 bases in between. Written as DNA, the CDR3 is TGCGCCAGCAGCTTTTCGGCGACTAGCACAGATACGCAGTATTTT. Residues: CASSFSATSTDTQYF.

This clonotype has more than one count but fewer than ten. This chain links TRBV19 with TRBJ2-1; the D gene is possibly TRBD1 (6 bases). The CDR3 spans 13 residues. Germline lookup yields CDR1 LNHDA and CDR2 SQIVND (reference sequence). The germline V and J ends were trimmed by 9 bases and 9 bases, with 18 bases remaining between them. The CDR3 nucleotides read TGTGCCAGCCGCTTTCAGGGGACCGTTGAGCAGTTCTTC. Protein product: CASRFQGTVEQFF.

The chain uses TRBV7-9 and TRBJ2-4, with D possibly being TRBD2 (6 bases). V was clipped by 8 bases and J by 9 bases, with 20 bases between them. This CDR3 is 14 amino acids long. The germline CDR1 and CDR2 sequences are SEHNR and FQNEAQ (reference sequence). CDR3 loop: CASRLTAGQGIQYF. The DNA for the CDR3 is TGTGCCAGCCGACTCACTGCGGGGCAGGGCATTCAGTACTTC.

This clonotype was seen only once. V gene TRBV14 combines with J gene TRBJ2-3; no reliable D call. From germline, CDR1 is SGHDN and CDR2 FVKESK. Trimming left V 7 bases short and J 1 base short, with 9 bases between. The CDR3 extends over 13 amino acids. The CDR3 DNA reads TGTGCCAGCAATCAAGGTGGCACAGATACGCAGTATTTT. Its translation: CASNQGGTDTQYF.

This clonotype appeared a few times. The chain recombines TRBV5-5 with TRBJ1-2, with D possibly TRBD1 on 5 matching bases. Germline V gives CDR1 SGHKS, CDR2 YYEKEE (reference sequence). CDR3 length equals 14 residues. V gave up 0 bases and J gave up 13 bases, with 19 bases separating them. The CDR3 DNA is TGTGCCAGCAGCTTGGTACGGACCCCCAGTGGGGCCACCTTC. Translation gives CASSLVRTPSGATF.